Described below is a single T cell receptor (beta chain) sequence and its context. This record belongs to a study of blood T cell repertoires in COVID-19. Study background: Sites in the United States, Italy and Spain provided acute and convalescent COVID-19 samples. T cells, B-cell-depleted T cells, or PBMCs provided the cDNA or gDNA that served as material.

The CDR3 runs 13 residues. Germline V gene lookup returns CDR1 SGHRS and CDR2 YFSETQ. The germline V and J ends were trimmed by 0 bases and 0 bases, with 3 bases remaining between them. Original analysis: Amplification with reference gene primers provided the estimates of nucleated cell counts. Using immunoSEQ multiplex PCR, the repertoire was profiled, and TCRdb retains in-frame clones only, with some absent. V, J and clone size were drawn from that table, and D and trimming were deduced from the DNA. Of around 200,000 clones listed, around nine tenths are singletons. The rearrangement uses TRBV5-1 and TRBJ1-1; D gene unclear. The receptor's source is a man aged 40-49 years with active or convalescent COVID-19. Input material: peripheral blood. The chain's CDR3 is CASSLGMNTEAFF. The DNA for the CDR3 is TGCGCCAGCAGCTTGGGTATGAACACTGAAGCTTTCTTT.